This is a list of T cell receptor beta chains from one sample in a study of cytomegalovirus exposure and HLA in healthy donors. This table comes from immunoSEQ multiplex PCR, and its TCRdb copy is limited to in-frame clones, with some not included. The repertoire shows tens of thousands of clones; the top ten hold 4% to 5.5%. Sequencing input: PBMCs. All receptors come from a man aged 30-40 years in good health and CMV-seropositive. Both conserved end residues are part of each CDR3. D genes are given only for firm matches.

>.|TRBJ2-4|14|TRBV15
TGTGCCACCAGCAGAGGGACAGAGTTAAACATTCAGTACTTC
CATSRGTELNIQYF
>.|TRBJ2-2|16|TRBV4-1
TGCGCCAGCAGCCAGGGTCGAGGAGGGAGGACCGGGGAGCTGTTTTTT
CASSQGRGGRTGELFF
>.|TRBJ2-5|16|TRBV15
TGTGCCACCAGCAAGCGAGACAGGCCTCTACAAGAGACCCAGTACTTC
CATSKRDRPLQETQYF
>TRBD1|TRBJ2-7|14|TRBV7-2
TGTGCCAGCAGCTATGGACAGGAGTACTACGAGCAGTACTTC
CASSYGQEYYEQYF
>.|TRBJ1-2|14|TRBV5-1
TGCGCCAGCAGCTTATTCCAGTCAAACTATGGCTACACCTTC
CASSLFQSNYGYTF
>TRBD2|TRBJ2-1|15|TRBV11-2
TGTGCCAGCAGCCCGAGGGCGGGGGGGCCGGATGAGCAGTTCTTC
CASSPRAGGPDEQFF
>TRBD2|TRBJ2-5|16|TRBV5-6
TGTGCCAGCAGCGAGCCGACTAGCGGGGTGTACGGGACCCAGTACTTC
CASSEPTSGVYGTQYF
>TRBD1|TRBJ2-7|14|TRBV2
TGTGCCAGCAGCTCCGGGACAGGGGACTACGAGCAGTACTTC
CASSSGTGDYEQYF
>.|TRBJ1-1|14|TRBV5-1
TGCGCCAGCAGCCTACAGGGTAGGAACACTGAAGCTTTCTTT
CASSLQGRNTEAFF
>.|TRBJ2-7|11|TRBV20-1
TGCAGTGCTAGAGCAGATAACGAGCAGTACTTC
CSARADNEQYF
>.|TRBJ1-4|16|TRBV6-6
TGTGCCAGCAGTTACCCTTCGGGTGCAACTAATGAAAAACTGTTTTTT
CASSYPSGATNEKLFF
>TRBD1|TRBJ1-2|15|TRBV14
TGTGCCAGCAGCCCCCTGTCCCGGGACAGTTACGGCTACACCTTC
CASSPLSRDSYGYTF
>.|TRBJ2-3|14|TRBV7-3
TGTGCCAGCAGCTTAACGCAGGGGACAGATACGCAGTATTTT
CASSLTQGTDTQYF
>.|TRBJ1-5|16|TRBV15
TGTGCCACCAGCAGAGATGGGGAGGGGCATGGTCAGCCCCAGCATTTT
CATSRDGEGHGQPQHF
>TRBD2|TRBJ2-7|12|TRBV30
TGTGCCTGGGGCGGGAGCGCCTACGAGCAGTACTTC
CAWGGSAYEQYF
>.|TRBJ2-1|14|TRBV10-3
TGTGCCATCTCCGTTTCTACCGACGTAGCGGAGCAGTTCTTC
CAISVSTDVAEQFF
>.|TRBJ2-7|15|TRBV7-9
TGTGCCAGCAGCTTAGATTCGGCTAGGCCCATCGGGCAGTACTTC
CASSLDSARPIGQYF
>.|TRBJ2-5|12|TRBV18
TGTGCCAGCTCACTCTACCAAGAGACCCAGTACTTC
CASSLYQETQYF
>TRBD1|TRBJ2-5|16|TRBV5-1
TGCGCCAGCAGCTTGGCGGGACAGGGGGCGGGAGAGACCCAGTACTTC
CASSLAGQGAGETQYF
>.|TRBJ2-3|13|TRBV14
TGTGCCAGCAGCCAAGAACTCTCAGATACGCAGTATTTT
CASSQELSDTQYF
>.|TRBJ1-5|14|TRBV6-1
TGTGCCAGCAGCAGCAGGGTTGGCAATCAGCCCCAGCATTTT
CASSSRVGNQPQHF
>.|TRBJ2-2|18|TRBV5-1
TGCGCCAGCAGCTGGTTTACTATGGCGGCATCGAACACCGGGGAGCTGTTTTTT
CASSWFTMAASNTGELFF
>TRBD2|TRBJ2-7|15|TRBV4-1
TGCGCCAGCAGCCAAGGGACTAGCGGGAGAGGCGAGCAGTACTTC
CASSQGTSGRGEQYF
>TRBD1|TRBJ1-5|16|TRBV30
TGTGCCTGGAGTCCCTGGACAGGGTCCCCCGGGCAGCCCCAGCATTTT
CAWSPWTGSPGQPQHF
>TRBD2|TRBJ2-7|16|TRBV11-2
TGTGCCAGCAGCCAATCGGCTAGCGGGGTTGACTACGAGCAGTACTTC
CASSQSASGVDYEQYF
>.|TRBJ2-7|15|TRBV7-2
TGTGCCAGCAGCTTAGGCGGCGGGGAACTTTACGAGCAGTACTTC
CASSLGGGELYEQYF
>TRBD2|TRBJ2-1|16|TRBV11-2
TGTGCCAGCAGCTTAGTCGGGGGGGCCTCCTACAATGAGCAGTTCTTC
CASSLVGGASYNEQFF
>.|TRBJ2-7|13|TRBV10-3
TGTGCCATCGGCGACAGAACCTCCTACGAGCAGTACTTC
CAIGDRTSYEQYF
>TRBD1|TRBJ2-5|16|TRBV5-1
TGCGCCAGCAGTTCACCCGGGACAGGGTACGGGGAGACCCAGTACTTC
CASSSPGTGYGETQYF
>.|TRBJ2-5|13|TRBV2
TGTGCCAGCAGTGCCCTACCCCGAGAGACCCAGTACTTC
CASSALPRETQYF
>TRBD1|TRBJ1-2|13|TRBV4-1
TGCGCCAGCAGCCAGGGGACAGTGGATGGCTACACCTTC
CASSQGTVDGYTF
>TRBD1|TRBJ2-7|13|TRBV30
TGTGCCTCTGCTGGGACAGAGGCCTACGAGCAGTACTTC
CASAGTEAYEQYF
>.|TRBJ1-3|14|TRBV18
TGTGCCAGCTCCCAGGACAGCTCTGGAAACACCATATATTTT
CASSQDSSGNTIYF
>.|TRBJ2-6|15|TRBV9
TGTGCCAGCAGCGCAGCAGGGGCTGGGGCCAACGTCCTGACTTTC
CASSAAGAGANVLTF
>.|TRBJ2-1|15|TRBV11-3
TGTGCCAGCAGCTTCTGGCTAGCGCCCAACAATGAGCAGTTCTTC
CASSFWLAPNNEQFF
>.|TRBJ2-3|17|TRBV4-1
TGCGCCAGCAGCCAAGAAGGCCCCTGGGGCAGCACAGATACGCAGTATTTT
CASSQEGPWGSTDTQYF
>.|TRBJ1-6|15|TRBV19
TGTGCCAGTAGTATAAGCGGGTCTAGGGATTCACCCCTCCACTTT
CASSISGSRDSPLHF
>.|TRBJ1-2|9|TRBV5-1
TGCGCCTGGGGCGATGGCTACACCTTC
CAWGDGYTF
>.|TRBJ2-5|13|TRBV7-6
TGTGCCAGCAGCTTAGCGAGCCAAGAGACCCAGTACTTC
CASSLASQETQYF
>TRBD2|TRBJ2-1|17|TRBV4-2
TGTGCCAGCAGCCAAGATCCTAGCGGTAGCTCCTACAATGAGCAGTTCTTC
CASSQDPSGSSYNEQFF
>.|TRBJ2-5|16|TRBV10-3
TGTGCCATCAGTGACGGGTTTGGGGGGTCCCAAGAGACCCAGTACTTC
CAISDGFGGSQETQYF